Each of the 2 T cell receptor beta chains below was sequenced from the same sample in a study of blood T cells in healthy people across ages. Primers used in a second PCR of roughly 7 to 12 cycles were a sample-barcoded 5' primer and a J-beta primer mix. MiXCR was run by TCRdb on the 5' RACE reads, yielding one entry per CDR3 protein. Seen here are 780,000 or so distinct CDR3 sequences, 45% to 70% observed once, and the top ten hold around 25%. The specimen was blood. The source is a man aged 40-55 years in good health.

This clonotype turned up a few times. The genes are TRBV3-1 and TRBJ1-4, with D possibly matching TRBD1 (6 bases). V was pared by 5 bases and J by 5 bases, with 18 bases between. The CDR3 spans 16 residues. Germline lookup yields CDR1 LGHDT and CDR2 YNNKEL (reference sequence). CDR3 nucleotides: TGTGCCAGCAGCTCACGTACAGGGTGGGAGAATGAAAAACTGTTTTTT. It encodes CASSSRTGWENEKLFF.

The gene calls are TRBV11-2 and TRBJ2-5; 10 positions match TRBD1. Germline V gene data show CDR1 as SGHAT and CDR2 as FQNNGV. The CDR3 is 16 residues long. With 2 bases clipped from V and 2 bases from J, the junction kept 5 bases outside the gene matches. In DNA form, the CDR3 reads TGTGCCAGCAGCTTACTCCGGGACAGGGGACAAGAGACCCAGTACTTC. Translated: CASSLLRDRGQETQYF.